This T cell receptor beta chain was retrieved from a study of cytomegalovirus exposure and HLA in healthy donors. PCR was performed using 60 Vbeta and 13 Jbeta primers. Profiling relied on immunoSEQ multiplex PCR, and the TCRdb table lists in-frame clones only, not all of them. The sample comprises some 40,000 clones, under 70% of which are singletons, and 12% rests with the top ten. CDR1 is LGHNA, CDR2 YSLEER, per germline. The CDR3 is 17 residues long. V lost 1 base to trimming and J lost 8 bases, with 20 bases between them. There are a few counts of this clone. This sequence originates from a man aged 55 to 70 in good health and CMV-seropositive. The chain employs TRBV4-3 and TRBJ1-4; D possibly corresponds to TRBD1 (6 bases). The sample comprised PBMCs. The CDR3: CASSQGRTVFNVEKLFF. For the CDR3, the DNA is TGCGCCAGCAGCCAAGGAAGGACAGTTTTTAATGTGGAAAAACTGTTTTTT.